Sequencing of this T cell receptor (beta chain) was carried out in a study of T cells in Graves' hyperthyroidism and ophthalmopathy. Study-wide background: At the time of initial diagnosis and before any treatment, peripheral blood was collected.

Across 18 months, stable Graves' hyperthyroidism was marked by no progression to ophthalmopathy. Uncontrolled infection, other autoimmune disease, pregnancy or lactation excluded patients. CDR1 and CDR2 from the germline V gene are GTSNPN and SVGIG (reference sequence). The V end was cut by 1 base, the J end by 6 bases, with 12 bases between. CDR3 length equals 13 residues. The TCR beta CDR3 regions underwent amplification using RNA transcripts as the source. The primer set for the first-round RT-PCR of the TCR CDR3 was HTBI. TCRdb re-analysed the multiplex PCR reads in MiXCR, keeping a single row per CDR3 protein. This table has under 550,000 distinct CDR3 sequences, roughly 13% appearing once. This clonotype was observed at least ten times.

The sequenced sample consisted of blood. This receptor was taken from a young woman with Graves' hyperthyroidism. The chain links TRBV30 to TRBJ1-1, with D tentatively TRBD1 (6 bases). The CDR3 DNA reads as TGTGCCTGGAGTGATCAACAGGGAGCTGAAGCTTTCTTT. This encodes CAWSDQQGAEAFF.